Presented here are 7 T cell receptor beta chains from one specimen sequenced in a study of blood T cell repertoires in COVID-19. Here immunoSEQ multiplex PCR was the method, and the copy in TCRdb shows in-frame clones only, minus some. The sample records 300,000 to 350,000 clones, around nine tenths being singletons. The sample comprised peripheral blood. The receptors were gathered from a woman aged 55-70 years with COVID-19, enrolled during active disease.

The DNA for the CDR3 is TGTGCCAGCAGTCACTGGACAGGGTCAGGGCAGCCCCAGCATTTT. This translates into CASSHWTGSGQPQHF. The chain recombines TRBV28 with TRBJ1-5; 8 positions match TRBD1. Germline trimming cut 5 bases from V and 7 bases from J; bases unmatched to any gene: 10. CDR1 and CDR2 (germline): MDHEN, SYDVKM. This CDR3 comprises 15 residues. Supplemented by reference TRBV28 and TRBJ1-5, the full variable domain reads DVKVTQSSRYLVKRTGEKVFLECVQDMDHENMFWYRQDPGLGLRLIYFSYDVKMKEKGDIPEGYSVSREKKERFSLILESASTNQTSMYLCASSHWTGSGQPQHFGDGTRLSIL.

A single count supports this clone. The chain joins TRBV9 to TRBJ2-3, with TRBD2 matching 9 bases. This CDR3 has 14 amino acids. Unmatched junction bases numbered 1, after V lost 1 base and J lost 4 bases. Germline values: CDR1 SGDLS, CDR2 YYNGEE. CDR3 coding DNA: TGTGCCAGCAGCGTAAGCGGGGGGCCAGATACGCAGTATTTT. Its translation is CASSVSGGPDTQYF.

The V gene is TRBV11-2, the J gene TRBJ1-2, with D possibly matching TRBD1 (5 bases). Germline V gene lookup returns CDR1 SGHAT and CDR2 FQNNGV. Trimming took 4 bases from V and 7 from J, leaving 13 bases between them. The CDR3 is 13 amino acids. The CDR3 nucleotides are TGTGCCAGCAGCTCGCGGGGGGGTGGTGGCTACACCTTC. Its protein is CASSSRGGGGYTF.

The chain links TRBV18 to TRBJ1-1; D unresolved. This CDR3 contains 15 residues. Trimming removed 2 bases from V and 5 bases from J, with 15 bases in between. The germline gives CDR1 KGHSH, CDR2 LQKENI. CDR3 protein: CASSPFTQERTEAFF. DNA for the CDR3: TGTGCCAGCTCACCATTTACCCAGGAGCGGACTGAAGCTTTCTTT.

J is TRBJ1-1 and V is TRBV18; no clear D gene. With 1 base removed from V and 1 base from J, the gap between germline ends came to 13 bases. CDR1 KGHSH and CDR2 LQKENI come from the germline V gene. The CDR3 covers 16 residues. CDR3 coding DNA: TGTGCCAGCTCACCACTCCGTCCGGGAGAGAACACTGAAGCTTTCTTT. Translation: CASSPLRPGENTEAFF.

The chain recombines TRBV28 with TRBJ1-2; 7 bases align to TRBD1. CDR3 length: 14 residues. In germline, CDR1 is MDHEN, CDR2 SYDVKM. The V segment lost 5 bases and the J segment 7 bases; nucleotides outside the gene matches: 10. The CDR3 coding sequence is TGTGCCAGCAGTCCAGACGACAGGGACGGTGGCTACACCTTC. This translates into CASSPDDRDGGYTF.

The rearrangement joins TRBV28 to TRBJ1-2; perhaps TRBD1 as D (5 bases). The V gene's germline CDR1 is MDHEN and CDR2 SYDVKM. CDR3 length: 14 amino acids. V was shortened by 2 bases and J by 1 base, with 8 bases between the two germline ends. The CDR3 bases are TGTGCCAGCAGTTTAGCCGACAGTAACTATGGCTACACCTTC. Its protein product is CASSLADSNYGYTF.